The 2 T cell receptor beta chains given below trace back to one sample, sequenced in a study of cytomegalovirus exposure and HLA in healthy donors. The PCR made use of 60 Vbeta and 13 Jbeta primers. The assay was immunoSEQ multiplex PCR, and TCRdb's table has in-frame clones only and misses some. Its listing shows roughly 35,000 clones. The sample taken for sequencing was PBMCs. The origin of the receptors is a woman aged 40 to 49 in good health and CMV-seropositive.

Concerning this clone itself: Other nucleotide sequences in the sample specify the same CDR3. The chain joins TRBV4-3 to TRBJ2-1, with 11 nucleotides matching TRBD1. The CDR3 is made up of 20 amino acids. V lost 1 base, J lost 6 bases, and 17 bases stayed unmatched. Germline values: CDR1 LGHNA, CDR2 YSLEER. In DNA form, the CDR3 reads TGCGCCAGCAGCCAAGGGGGCGGGACAGGGGGATCCAGATCGGGCAATGAGCAGTTCTTC. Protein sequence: CASSQGGGTGGSRSGNEQFF.

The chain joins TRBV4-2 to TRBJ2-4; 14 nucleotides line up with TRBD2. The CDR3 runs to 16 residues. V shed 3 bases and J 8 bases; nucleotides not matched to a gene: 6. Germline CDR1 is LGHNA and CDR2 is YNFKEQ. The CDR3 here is CASSHSTSGREDIQYF. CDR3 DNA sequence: TGTGCCAGCAGCCATTCGACTAGCGGGAGGGAGGACATTCAGTACTTC.